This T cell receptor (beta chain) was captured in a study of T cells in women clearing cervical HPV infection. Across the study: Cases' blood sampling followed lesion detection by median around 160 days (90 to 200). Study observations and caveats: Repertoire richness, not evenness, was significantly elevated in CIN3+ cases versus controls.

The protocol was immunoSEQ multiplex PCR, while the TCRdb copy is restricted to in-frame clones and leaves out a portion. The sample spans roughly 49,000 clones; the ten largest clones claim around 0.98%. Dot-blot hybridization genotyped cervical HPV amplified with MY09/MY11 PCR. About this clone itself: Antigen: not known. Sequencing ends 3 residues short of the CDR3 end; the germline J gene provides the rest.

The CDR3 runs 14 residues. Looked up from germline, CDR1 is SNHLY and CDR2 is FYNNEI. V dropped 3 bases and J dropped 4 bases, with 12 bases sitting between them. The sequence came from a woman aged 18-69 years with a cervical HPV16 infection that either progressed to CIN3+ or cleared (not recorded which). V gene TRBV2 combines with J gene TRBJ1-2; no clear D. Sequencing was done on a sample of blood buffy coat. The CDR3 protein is CASSDVLLGYGYTF. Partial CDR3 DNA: TGTGCCAGCAGTGATGTACTCCTCGGCTATGGC. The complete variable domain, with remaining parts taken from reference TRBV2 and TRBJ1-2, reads EPEVTQTPSHQVTQMGQEVILRCVPISNHLYFYWYRQILGQKVEFLVSFYNNEISEKSEIFDDQFSVERPDGSNFTLKIRSTKLEDSAMYFCASSDVLLGYGYTFGSGTRLTVV.